The T cell receptor beta chain under discussion was sequenced for a study of T cell changes during pregnancy in multiple sclerosis. The CDR3 runs to 15 residues. V lost 6 bases and J lost 6; bases outside the gene matches: 12. Germline V CDR1 and CDR2: MNHEY, SVGAGI. Using immunoSEQ multiplex PCR, the repertoire was profiled, and TCRdb retains in-frame clones only, with some absent. The data hold about 60,000 clones, with 90% observed a single time. The chain combines TRBV6-5 with TRBJ2-3; TRBD2 matches at 7 bases. The sequenced sample was peripheral blood, obtained in the third trimester of pregnancy. The source of this sequence is a female donor in good health, enrolled as a control in a pregnancy study. The CDR3 here is CASRQEMTSRDTQYF. In DNA, the CDR3 is TGTGCCAGCAGACAAGAAATGACTAGCCGCGATACGCAGTATTTT.